Listed here are 2 T cell receptor beta chains from one sample, sequenced in a study of regulatory T cells in long-lasting Graves disease. HTBI primers from iRepertoire and Arm-PCR of CDR3 regions yielded the TCR beta libraries. In TCRdb, the multiplex PCR reads were re-called with MiXCR into one record per CDR3 protein. The repertoire includes more than 450,000 distinct CDR3 sequences, 12% of them detected once, and around 10% sits in the top ten. Time point indicated: newly diagnosed GD, antithyroid drugs for less than 3 months. Preparation of the TCR library used RNA extracted from PBMCs. Separately, the same data were catalogued under a study of T cells in Graves' hyperthyroidism and ophthalmopathy.

Sample: peripheral blood mononuclear cells (PBMCs), taken at new diagnosis, from a patient treated with antithyroid drugs. Receptors were obtained from a woman in her 30s with Graves disease.

This clonotype occurred many times. This chain joins TRBV30 and TRBJ2-7; no clear D. The CDR3 totals 11 residues. The V and J ends lost 3 bases and 4 bases respectively, with 7 bases between them. Germline V gene lookup returns CDR1 GTSNPN and CDR2 SVGIG (reference sequence). The CDR3 loop reads CAWRSDYEQYF. The CDR3 DNA reads as TGTGCCTGGAGGTCGGATTACGAGCAGTACTTC.

The rearrangement links TRBV28 to TRBJ2-6; D remains unclear. Deletions cut 2 bases from V and 0 bases from J, with 14 bases between. Per germline, CDR1 MDHEN and CDR2 SYDVKM. This CDR3 has 18 residues. This chain's CDR3 is CASSLTFRSPSGANVLTF. CDR3 in DNA: TGTGCCAGCAGTTTAACGTTCCGTAGTCCCTCTGGGGCCAACGTCCTGACTTTC.